Included here is one T cell receptor (beta chain) sequence, with context. The germline CDR1 and CDR2 sequences are MDHEN and SYDVKM. The CDR3 spans 17 residues. Losses at the gene ends were 2 bases for V and 4 bases for J; bases not matched to a gene: 11. This entry is derived from a study of blood T cell repertoires in COVID-19. Study at large: PBMCs, B-cell-depleted T cells, or T cells were the source of the cDNA or gDNA that made up the material.

Only in-frame clones appear in the TCRdb table, and some are missing; sequencing was by immunoSEQ multiplex PCR. The sample consists of 72,000 or so clones, around 85% of them appearing once. The sequencing sample was made of peripheral blood. The chain employs TRBV28 and TRBJ2-7, with 10 positions matching TRBD2. The TCR was taken from a woman aged 80 or older with active or convalescent COVID-19. CDR3 nucleotide sequence: TGTGCCAGCAGTTTACCTAGCGGGGGCACGATACAATACGAGCAGTACTTC. Translated, it gives CASSLPSGGTIQYEQYF.